Below, 24 T cell receptor beta chains from the same sample are listed, as sequenced in a study of T cell responses to AZD1222 COVID-19 vaccine. The table came from immunoSEQ multiplex PCR; TCRdb's copy has only in-frame clones and leaves some out. The data show tens of thousands of clones, approximately 90% seen once. The source was peripheral blood, collected on day 0 of AZD1222 vaccination. These TCRs come from an adult in good health.

The genes are TRBV4-1 and TRBJ1-1; D not certain. The CDR3 spans 17 residues. Trimming removed 3 bases at V and 1 base at J, with 18 bases between. Germline-derived CDR1 and CDR2 are MGHRA and YSYEKL. The CDR3: CASSQDLRQRSNTEAFF. The CDR3 nucleotides are TGCGCCAGCAGCCAGGACCTCCGGCAAAGGTCGAACACTGAAGCTTTCTTT.

This clone was observed a single time. The chain employs TRBV7-5 and TRBJ2-7; the table's D call TRBD1 went unverified against the DNA. TRBV7-5 is deemed a pseudogene. This CDR3 contains 13 residues. CDR3 sequence reads: CARSLVRAREQYF. CDR3 coding DNA: TGTGCCAGAAGCTTAGTCAGGGCGAGGGAGCAGTACTTC.

The chain combines TRBV30 with TRBJ2-5; possible D gene TRBD1, 6 bases. There are 15 residues in the CDR3. V was shortened by 1 base and J by 5 bases, with 17 bases between the two germline ends. Per germline, CDR1 GTSNPN and CDR2 SVGIG (reference sequence). CDR3 protein: CAWSGKGQGTETQYF. Written as DNA, the CDR3 is TGTGCCTGGAGTGGAAAAGGGCAGGGGACCGAGACCCAGTACTTC.

This chain connects TRBV3-1 (or the pseudogene TRBV3-2) to TRBJ2-3; 8 bases are shared with TRBD2. The CDR3 runs 14 residues. Trimming cost V 6 bases and J 5 bases; bases outside gene matches: 7. Germline V gene lookup returns CDR1 LGHDT and CDR2 YNNKEL (reference sequence). CDR3 residues: CASRIAGLVDTQYF. CDR3 DNA sequence: TGTGCCAGCAGAATAGCGGGGTTGGTAGATACGCAGTATTTT.

V is TRBV11-3 and J is TRBJ2-7, with 8 bases aligning to TRBD1. This CDR3 region has 13 residues. The germline V gene encodes CDR1 SGHNT and CDR2 YENEEA. J was trimmed by 3 bases and V by 4 bases; bases with no gene match: 2. The CDR3 nucleotides are TGTGCCAGCAGCTCAGGACAGGGCTACGAGCAGTACTTC. Translated, it gives CASSSGQGYEQYF. Supplemented by reference TRBV11-3 and TRBJ2-7, the full variable domain reads EAGVVQSPRYKIIEKKQPVAFWCNPISGHNTLYWYLQNLGQGPELLIRYENEEAVDDSQLPKDRFSAERLKGVDSTLKIQPAELGDSAVYLCASSSGQGYEQYFGPGTRLTVT.

The CDR3 region is CASSLRTGLNTEAFF. CDR3 bases: TGCGCCAGCAGCTTGCGGACAGGACTCAACACTGAAGCTTTCTTT. The rearrangement links TRBV4-1 to TRBJ1-1, with 7 bases that match TRBD1. The ends lost 5 bases at V and 2 bases at J; junction bases unmatched: 8. Germline CDR1 reads MGHRA; CDR2 reads YSYEKL. This CDR3 region has 15 residues.

Only a few counts were recorded for this clone. This chain joins TRBV7-2 and TRBJ1-4; D ambiguous. V was trimmed by 6 bases and J by 0 bases, leaving 8 bases between them. The CDR3 spans 14 residues. From germline, CDR1 is SGHTA and CDR2 FQGNSA. CDR3 nucleotides: TGTGCCAGCAGGCCGGCCTCAACTAATGAAAAACTGTTTTTT. Translation gives CASRPASTNEKLFF.

This clone has a handful of counts. This chain joins TRBV7-2 and TRBJ1-5; D gene ambiguous. This CDR3 contains 15 residues. Germline V gene data show CDR1 as SGHTA and CDR2 as FQGNSA. V was shortened by 5 bases and J by 5 bases, with 16 bases between the two germline ends. This chain's CDR3 is CASSQALNPYQPQHF. The CDR3, as DNA: TGTGCCAGCAGCCAGGCGCTTAATCCCTATCAGCCCCAGCATTTT.

On this clone: Sequence at one end of the junction differs from germline and may be a read error. The chain is built from TRBV4-1 and TRBJ2-4; D possibly corresponds to TRBD2 (7 bases). The CDR3 is 14 amino acids. CDR1 is MGHRA, CDR2 YSYEKL, per germline. CDR3 loop: CASSLSPKGGGRGF. Written as DNA, the CDR3 is TGCGCCAGCAGCTTATCCCCCAAGGGGGGGGGTAGGGGCTTC.

The CDR3 protein is CASSAGTSGGRTDTQYF. The CDR3 nucleotides read TGTGCCAGCAGCGCAGGGACTAGCGGGGGCCGCACAGATACGCAGTATTTT. The J gene is TRBJ2-3, the V gene TRBV9, with 14 bases lining up with TRBD2. Germline V gene sequence: CDR1 SGDLS, CDR2 YYNGEE. The CDR3 has 17 residues. The V segment lost 3 bases and the J segment 1 base; nucleotides outside the gene matches: 4. Using reference TRBV9 and TRBJ2-3 for the parts outside the CDR3, the full variable domain is DSGVTQTPKHLITATGQRVTLRCSPRSGDLSVYWYQQSLDQGLQFLIQYYNGEERAKGNILERFSAQQFPDLHSELNLSSLELGDSALYFCASSAGTSGGRTDTQYFGPGTRLTVL.

The DNA for the CDR3 is TGCGCCAGCAGCTTTGGAGGGACCGGGGAGCTGTTTTTT. Translating it yields CASSFGGTGELFF. V usage is TRBV5-1 and J usage is TRBJ2-2, with a tentative D call TRBD2 (6 bases). CDR1 and CDR2 (germline): SGHRS, YFSETQ. V gave up 2 bases and J gave up 5 bases, with 7 bases separating them. The CDR3 totals 13 residues. Filled out from reference TRBV5-1 and TRBJ2-2, the complete variable domain reads KAGVTQTPRYLIKTRGQQVTLSCSPISGHRSVSWYQQTPGQGLQFLFEYFSETQRNKGNFPGRFSGRQFSNSRSEMNVSTLELGDSALYLCASSFGGTGELFFGEGSRLTVL.

The chain combines TRBV7-2 with TRBJ2-6, with D unclear. Trimming removed 5 bases at V and 0 bases at J, with 5 bases between. The CDR3 is 14 amino acids. Germline CDR1 SGHTA, CDR2 FQGNSA. Written as DNA, the CDR3 is TGTGCCAGCAGCCCCCACTCTGGGGCCAACGTCCTGACTTTC. Its translation: CASSPHSGANVLTF.

V and J are TRBV4-1 and TRBJ1-5; tentative D call: TRBD1 (5 bases). The V and J ends lost 0 bases and 7 bases respectively, with 10 bases between them. The CDR3 contains 14 residues. CDR1 and CDR2 from the germline V gene are MGHRA and YSYEKL. The CDR3 DNA reads TGCGCCAGCAGCCAAGATGGGGGAGAACAGCCCCAGCATTTT. This codes for CASSQDGGEQPQHF.

The chain combines TRBV7-2 with TRBJ1-2; no clear D gene. Between the trimmed V and J ends, which lost 2 bases and 2 bases, there was a span of 9 bases. CDR1 and CDR2 (germline): SGHTA, FQGNSA. This CDR3 comprises 14 residues. The CDR3 is CASSLSGQNYGYTF. In DNA form, the CDR3 reads TGTGCCAGCAGCTTAAGTGGGCAGAACTATGGCTACACCTTC.

The chain recombines TRBV11-2 with TRBJ2-7; 12 bases match TRBD2. The CDR3 is made up of 15 amino acids. The trim removed 4 bases at V and 3 bases at J, leaving 4 bases unmatched. From germline, CDR1 is SGHAT and CDR2 FQNNGV. This CDR3 is CASSSLAGGLYEQYF. DNA of the CDR3: TGTGCCAGCAGCTCGCTAGCGGGGGGGCTCTACGAGCAGTACTTC.

The table lists this clone with a count of one. The V and J genes are TRBV28 and TRBJ1-6; 7 nucleotides align to TRBD1. The CDR3 runs 17 residues. J was trimmed by 7 bases and V by 1 base; bases with no gene match: 10. Germline V lookup: CDR1 MDHEN, CDR2 SYDVKM. The CDR3 nucleotides read TGTGCCAGCAGTTTATCCGGGACAGCGGGGCTAAATTCACCCCTCCACTTT. Its protein is CASSLSGTAGLNSPLHF.

The rearrangement links TRBV7-2 to TRBJ2-1; 12 positions agree with TRBD2. CDR3 length equals 15 residues. The germline V gene encodes CDR1 SGHTA and CDR2 FQGNSA. V gave up 3 bases and J gave up 10 bases; unmatched junction bases: 7. DNA for the CDR3: TGTGCCAGCAGCTTTGCTAGCGGGGGGGCCATCGAGCAGTTCTTC. This codes for CASSFASGGAIEQFF.

This chain joins TRBV3-1 (or the pseudogene TRBV3-2) and TRBJ2-3; tentatively, D is TRBD1 or TRBD2 (6 bases each). Trimming shortened V by 4 bases and J by 1 base, and 15 bases separated the two germline ends. Germline CDR1 and CDR2: LGHDT and YNNKEL (reference sequence). The CDR3 consists of 16 residues. CDR3 protein: CASSPELEGGTDTQYF. The CDR3 DNA is TGTGCCAGCAGCCCGGAATTGGAGGGGGGCACAGATACGCAGTATTTT.

The chain is built from TRBV7-2 and TRBJ2-1, with D possibly TRBD2 on 6 matching bases. Germline-derived CDR1 and CDR2 are SGHTA and FQGNSA. The CDR3 has 14 residues. Trimming shortened V by 6 bases and J by 5 bases, and 14 bases separated the two germline ends. CDR3 DNA sequence: TGTGCCAGCAGGTCCGGGACTCGACACAATGAGCAGTTCTTC. Protein product: CASRSGTRHNEQFF.

This rearrangement joins TRBV2 to TRBJ2-7; 7 bases are a match to TRBD1. Germline V CDR1 and CDR2: SNHLY, FYNNEI. CDR3 size: 14 residues. J gave up 6 bases and V 6 bases, and 11 bases lay outside the gene matches. CDR3 DNA sequence: TGTGCCAGCAGCCCGGACAGGAGTTCGCGCGAGCAGTACTTC. This encodes CASSPDRSSREQYF. Based on the CDR3 plus reference TRBV2 and TRBJ2-7, the full variable domain is EPEVTQTPSHQVTQMGQEVILRCVPISNHLYFYWYRQILGQKVEFLVSFYNNEISEKSEIFDDQFSVERPDGSNFTLKIRSTKLEDSAMYFCASSPDRSSREQYFGPGTRLTVT.

The genes are TRBV4-1 and TRBJ1-1, with TRBD1 as a possible D gene (5 bases). Trimming took 4 bases from V and 1 from J, leaving 13 bases between them. From germline, CDR1 is MGHRA and CDR2 YSYEKL. The CDR3 sequence is 15 residues long. The CDR3 protein is CASSLKPTGNTEAFF. The CDR3 nucleotides read TGCGCCAGCAGCCTAAAACCAACAGGGAACACTGAAGCTTTCTTT.

The chain recombines TRBV19 with TRBJ2-2; no definite D call. The V gene lost 5 bases and the J gene lost 1 base, with 8 bases spanning the gap. From germline, CDR1 is LNHDA and CDR2 SQIVND (reference sequence). This CDR3 contains 14 residues. The CDR3 reads CASSLLGNTGELFF. In DNA, the CDR3 is TGTGCCAGTAGTTTATTGGGGAACACCGGGGAGCTGTTTTTT.

The CDR3 reads CASSFGTRGVTDTQYF. CDR3 nucleotide sequence: TGCGCCAGCAGCTTTGGGACTAGAGGGGTCACAGATACGCAGTATTTT. The rearrangement uses TRBV5-1 and TRBJ2-3; 8 bases fit TRBD2. Trimming removed 2 bases from V and 2 bases from J; junction bases left unmatched: 7. The germline V gene encodes CDR1 SGHRS and CDR2 YFSETQ. This CDR3 region has 16 residues.

The gene calls are TRBV14 and TRBJ1-2, with D unclear. Germline V gene sequence: CDR1 SGHDN, CDR2 FVKESK. The CDR3 is 14 residues long. Trimming stripped 3 bases from V and 1 base from J, with 9 bases between. CDR3 protein: CASSHAEGNYGYTF. The CDR3 DNA reads TGTGCCAGCAGCCATGCCGAGGGTAACTATGGCTACACCTTC.